Presented here are 29 T cell receptor beta chains from one specimen sequenced in a study of blood T cell repertoires in COVID-19. This table comes from immunoSEQ multiplex PCR, and its TCRdb copy is limited to in-frame clones, with some not included. Here the sample spans tens of thousands of clones, about 90% being singletons. Sequencing was done on a sample of peripheral blood. The receptors stem from a human donor in a cohort sampled during active COVID-19.

This chain links TRBV6-5 with TRBJ2-7, with 7 bases identical to TRBD1. V lost 5 bases to trimming and J lost 3 bases; unmatched junction nucleotides: 10. This CDR3 spans 15 amino acids. Germline values: CDR1 MNHEY, CDR2 SVGAGI. The chain's CDR3 is CASSPEGTVLYEQYF. CDR3 coding DNA: TGTGCCAGCAGTCCCGAAGGGACAGTCCTCTACGAGCAGTACTTC.

The genes are TRBV4-3 and TRBJ1-2, with D maybe TRBD1 (6 bases). Trimming removed 1 base at V and 5 bases at J, with 17 bases between. Germline values: CDR1 LGHNA, CDR2 YSLEER. This CDR3 region has 16 residues. The CDR3: CASSQGIQGGEYGYTF. The CDR3 bases are TGCGCCAGCAGCCAAGGAATACAGGGTGGGGAATATGGCTACACCTTC.

The V gene is TRBV11-2, the J gene TRBJ2-6; 7 nucleotides align to TRBD2. CDR3 size: 16 residues. Germline V CDR1 and CDR2: SGHAT, FQNNGV. J gave up 2 bases and V 4 bases, and 5 bases lay outside the gene matches. Here the CDR3 reads CASSSYRGAGANVLTF. Here the CDR3 DNA reads TGTGCCAGCAGCTCCTACCGGGGGGCTGGGGCCAACGTCCTGACTTTC. Together with reference TRBV11-2 and TRBJ2-6, the CDR3 gives the full variable domain: EAGVAQSPRYKIIEKRQSVAFWCNPISGHATLYWYQQILGQGPKLLIQFQNNGVVDDSQLPKDRFSAERLKGVDSTLKIQPAKLEDSAVYLCASSSYRGAGANVLTFGAGSRLTVL.

V and J are TRBV7-2 and TRBJ1-1, with a tentative D call TRBD1 (6 bases). CDR3 length equals 14 residues. V lost 1 base to trimming and J lost 1 base, with 7 bases between them. Germline assignment: CDR1 SGHTA and CDR2 FQGNSA. The DNA of the CDR3 is TGTGCCAGCAGCTTAGAGGGACAGAACACTGAAGCTTTCTTT. Amino acid sequence: CASSLEGQNTEAFF.

CDR3 in DNA: TGTGCCAGCAGCATACCTACAGGGGCGAAGGGCGGCTACACCTTC. Protein: CASSIPTGAKGGYTF. The genes are TRBV28 and TRBJ1-2, with 7 nucleotides matching TRBD1. V lost 6 bases and J lost 8; bases outside the gene matches: 15. The CDR3 consists of 15 residues. Germline CDR1 reads MDHEN; CDR2 reads SYDVKM.

The chain combines TRBV15 with TRBJ2-3; D is undetermined. CDR3 length equals 16 residues. Trimming took off 0 bases at V and 2 bases at J, with 12 bases between the two ends. Germline lookup yields CDR1 LNHNV and CDR2 YYDKDF (reference sequence). This CDR3 reads CATSRDLPGFTDTQYF. The DNA of the CDR3 is TGTGCCACCAGCAGAGATCTTCCGGGTTTCACAGATACGCAGTATTTT.

The chain couples TRBV10-3 to TRBJ1-6; a weak D match, TRBD1 (6 bases). Trimming stripped 10 bases from V and 8 bases from J, with 18 bases between. The germline gives CDR1 ENHRY, CDR2 SYGVKD. The CDR3 is 14 amino acids. In nucleotides, the CDR3 is TGTGCCACCCGGGACAACTCGGATCATTCACCCCTCCACTTT. Its translation is CATRDNSDHSPLHF.

This clone was seen only once. This chain links TRBV27 with TRBJ2-7; D ambiguous. Germline CDR1 and CDR2: MNHEY and SMNVEV (reference sequence). CDR3 size: 12 residues. Deletions cut 5 bases from V and 3 bases from J, with 8 bases between. The DNA for the CDR3 is TGTGCCAGCAGTCAACCCGGCTACGAGCAGTACTTC. Amino acids: CASSQPGYEQYF.

A word on this clone: This sample includes further DNA sequences coding for the same CDR3. The V and J genes are TRBV27 and TRBJ1-1; D might be TRBD1 (5 bases). V was clipped by 6 bases and J by 0 bases, with 11 bases between them. The CDR3 is 14 residues long. Germline CDR1 MNHEY, CDR2 SMNVEV (reference sequence). The CDR3 nucleotides read TGTGCCAGCAGCCTCGGACAAATGAACACTGAAGCTTTCTTT. Translation gives CASSLGQMNTEAFF.

V gene TRBV29-1 combines with J gene TRBJ1-1; D possibly corresponds to TRBD1 (6 bases). Trimming shortened V by 5 bases and J by 8 bases, and 9 bases separated the two germline ends. CDR3 length equals 10 residues. The germline V gene encodes CDR1 SQVTM and CDR2 ANQGSEA. The CDR3 loop is CSVPGQEAFF. The CDR3 DNA reads TGCAGCGTTCCCGGACAGGAAGCTTTCTTT.

The chain combines TRBV10-3 with TRBJ2-7, with 7 bases that match TRBD1. Germline V gene sequence: CDR1 ENHRY, CDR2 SYGVKD. Trimming removed 3 bases from V and 7 bases from J; junction bases left unmatched: 6. This CDR3 comprises 13 residues. CDR3 protein: CAISDPTGREQYF. The CDR3 nucleotides read TGTGCCATCAGTGATCCGACAGGGCGGGAGCAGTACTTC.

The gene calls are TRBV3-1 (or the pseudogene TRBV3-2) and TRBJ1-5; D might be TRBD1 (5 bases). The CDR3 covers 16 residues. V lost 0 bases and J 6 bases, leaving 15 bases between the germline ends. CDR1 LGHDT and CDR2 YNNKEL come from the germline V gene (reference sequence). CDR3 in DNA: TGTGCCAGCAGCCAAGAAGGTGGCCAGGGCGCTCAGCCCCAGCATTTT. The encoded protein is CASSQEGGQGAQPQHF.

In DNA form, the CDR3 reads TGTGCCAGCAGGGGCGATGGCTACACCTTC. Protein: CASRGDGYTF. The V call is TRBV25-1, the J call TRBJ1-2; D uncertain. The V end was cut by 6 bases, the J end by 6 bases, with 5 bases between. The CDR3 runs 10 residues. Germline loops: CDR1 MGHDK, CDR2 SYGVNS.

The chain recombines TRBV28 with TRBJ1-1, with D maybe TRBD1 (5 bases). Trimming pared 4 bases from V and 0 bases from J, leaving 18 bases between. Germline V gene lookup returns CDR1 MDHEN and CDR2 SYDVKM. The CDR3 is made up of 17 amino acids. The CDR3 bases are TGTGCCAGCAGTTCCCCCGCCGGGCAGGGTATGAACACTGAAGCTTTCTTT. This translates into CASSSPAGQGMNTEAFF. Drawing the rest from reference TRBV28 and TRBJ1-1, the complete variable domain is DVKVTQSSRYLVKRTGEKVFLECVQDMDHENMFWYRQDPGLGLRLIYFSYDVKMKEKGDIPEGYSVSREKKERFSLILESASTNQTSMYLCASSSPAGQGMNTEAFFGQGTRLTVV.

The chain is built from TRBV5-1 and TRBJ1-1; possibly TRBD1 for D (6 bases). There are 17 residues in the CDR3. CDR1 and CDR2 from the germline V gene are SGHRS and YFSETQ. V was shortened by 4 bases and J by 0 bases, with 19 bases between the two germline ends. The CDR3 loop reads CASSPPQVGAMNTEAFF. As DNA, the CDR3 is TGCGCCAGCAGCCCCCCACAGGTGGGGGCCATGAACACTGAAGCTTTCTTT.

The chain has TRBV6-5 and TRBJ1-2; 8 nucleotides line up with TRBD1. Germline CDR1 reads MNHEY; CDR2 reads SVGAGI. The length of the CDR3 is 14 residues. V lost 8 bases and J lost 5; bases outside the gene matches: 10. The CDR3 DNA is TGTGCCAGCTGGGACGGAGACAGGGGTTATGGCTACACCTTC. Residues: CASWDGDRGYGYTF.

In nucleotides, the CDR3 is TGTGCCAGCAGGCGACAGAACACTGAAGCTTTCTTT. Translated, it gives CASRRQNTEAFF. The chain has TRBV5-6 and TRBJ1-1; the D is unclear. CDR1 and CDR2 from the germline V gene are SGHDT and YYEEEE. Trimming cost V 5 bases and J 1 base, with 6 bases left between them. The CDR3 contains 12 residues.

This clone occurred once. This chain uses TRBV27 with TRBJ2-7; tentatively, D is TRBD1 (5 bases). The CDR3 runs to 13 residues. Germline V gene sequence: CDR1 MNHEY, CDR2 SMNVEV (reference sequence). The V end was cut by 3 bases, the J end by 1 base, with 7 bases between. CDR3 DNA: TGTGCCAGCAGTTTGGCAGGGTCCTACGAGCAGTACTTC. As protein: CASSLAGSYEQYF.

V is TRBV2 and J is TRBJ1-5; TRBD1 is a possible D gene (6 bases). V was pared by 2 bases and J by 6 bases, with 17 bases between. The CDR3 is 16 residues long. The germline V gene has CDR1 SNHLY and CDR2 FYNNEI. The CDR3 sequence: CASSEILGGLGQPQHF. CDR3 coding DNA: TGTGCCAGCAGTGAAATCTTGGGGGGGCTAGGTCAGCCCCAGCATTTT.

The CDR3, as DNA: TGTGCCAGCAGCTTTCGGGGTCGGGATTCACCCCTCCACTTT. It yields the protein CASSFRGRDSPLHF. The chain couples TRBV11-2 to TRBJ1-6; D unclear. The germline V gene encodes CDR1 SGHAT and CDR2 FQNNGV. The CDR3 loop spans 14 amino acids. The V and J ends lost 3 bases and 8 bases respectively, with 11 bases between them.

The chain employs TRBV27 and TRBJ2-7; 9 nucleotides agree with TRBD1. The V gene's germline CDR1 is MNHEY and CDR2 SMNVEV (reference sequence). CDR3 length: 14 amino acids. Trimming at V came to 6 bases and at J to 4 bases, leaving 7 bases not matched to a gene. CDR3 residues: CASRPGTGFYEQYF. The CDR3 region has the DNA TGTGCCAGCAGACCCGGGACAGGGTTTTACGAGCAGTACTTC.

Here the CDR3 reads CASSPSSGLKNSPLHF. CDR3 DNA sequence: TGTGCCAGCAGCCCATCGTCGGGACTTAAGAATTCACCCCTCCACTTT. The J gene is TRBJ1-6, the V gene TRBV3-1 (or the pseudogene TRBV3-2), with TRBD1 as a possible D gene (5 bases). The germline V gene encodes CDR1 LGHDT and CDR2 YNNKEL (reference sequence). Between the trimmed V and J ends, which lost 4 bases and 7 bases, there was a span of 17 bases. The CDR3 has 16 amino acids.

V gene TRBV30 combines with J gene TRBJ1-1; D is perhaps TRBD1 (5 bases). Germline CDR1 reads GTSNPN; CDR2 reads SVGIG (reference sequence). V was trimmed by 5 bases and J by 4 bases, leaving 14 bases between them. The CDR3 extends over 13 amino acids. The CDR3 coding sequence is TGTGCCTGGTCTTCACGGGGGGGCACTGAAGCTTTCTTT. It translates to CAWSSRGGTEAFF.

This chain links TRBV19 with TRBJ2-7; D is perhaps TRBD2 (5 bases). V lost 0 bases and J 7 bases, leaving 13 bases between the germline ends. Germline V gives CDR1 LNHDA, CDR2 SQIVND (reference sequence). The CDR3 runs 14 residues. The CDR3 loop is CASSIEGTRGEQYF. CDR3 in DNA: TGTGCCAGTAGTATAGAGGGCACTCGGGGAGAGCAGTACTTC.

The V gene is TRBV9, the J gene TRBJ1-6; the D gene is possibly TRBD1 (5 bases). CDR1 and CDR2 (germline): SGDLS, YYNGEE. Trimming left V 7 bases short and J 3 bases short, with 14 bases between. The CDR3 sequence is 15 residues long. The CDR3 region is CASGFGGDYNSPLHF. The CDR3 bases are TGTGCCAGCGGGTTCGGGGGTGACTATAATTCACCCCTCCACTTT.

The chain has TRBV9 and TRBJ2-5; no clear D. This CDR3 contains 14 residues. Trimming removed 0 bases from V and 3 bases from J, with 9 bases in between. CDR1 SGDLS and CDR2 YYNGEE come from the germline V gene. The chain's CDR3 is CASSVEAAEETQYF. The CDR3 bases are TGTGCCAGCAGCGTAGAGGCGGCAGAAGAGACCCAGTACTTC. Full variable domain (remainder filled in from reference TRBV9 and TRBJ2-5): DSGVTQTPKHLITATGQRVTLRCSPRSGDLSVYWYQQSLDQGLQFLIQYYNGEERAKGNILERFSAQQFPDLHSELNLSSLELGDSALYFCASSVEAAEETQYFGPGTRLLVL.

The chain uses TRBV3-1 (or the pseudogene TRBV3-2) and TRBJ2-3, with TRBD2 identical over 8 bases. J gave up 5 bases and V 4 bases, and 17 bases lay outside the gene matches. This CDR3 has 18 residues. Germline-derived CDR1 and CDR2 are LGHDT and YNNKEL (reference sequence). CDR3 nucleotide sequence: TGTGCCAGCAGCCGAGTCCCCCGGGGGGGCCGTGAGAAAGATACGCAGTATTTT. Protein: CASSRVPRGGREKDTQYF.

This chain links TRBV14 with TRBJ2-5; 9 bases are a match to TRBD1. CDR1 is SGHDN and CDR2 is FVKESK in the germline V gene. This CDR3 comprises 14 residues. Trimming removed 2 bases from V and 7 bases from J; junction bases left unmatched: 5. CDR3 nucleotides: TGTGCCAGCAGCCAACGAGGACAGGGGAGGACCCAGTACTTC. This codes for CASSQRGQGRTQYF.

The chain carries TRBV12-5 and TRBJ1-4, with no clear D. The CDR3 sequence is 15 residues long. In germline, CDR1 is LGHNT, CDR2 FRNRAP. V lost 1 base, J lost 3 bases, and 9 bases lay in between. This CDR3 reads CASGLDYSPNEKLFF. The CDR3 bases are TGTGCTAGTGGTTTGGACTATTCCCCTAATGAAAAACTGTTTTTT.